The next 9 T cell receptor beta chains were all read from a single sample in a study of T-cell reconstitution after alpha-beta-depleted transplantation in children. Unique molecular identifiers were incorporated when the TCRbeta library was constructed. Each CDR3 protein gets one entry after TCRdb re-called the PCR reads with MiXCR. The repertoire consists of 800,000 to 1,000,000 distinct CDR3 sequences, with roughly 29% occurring once and the leading ten covering about 28%. Sample: PBMCs, mostly from graft donor cells, taken 360 days after TCRalphabeta/CD19-depleted stem cell transplant. The origin of the receptors is a boy under three years old who had a stem cell transplant for SCID, so the T cells may come from the graft donor.

The V gene is TRBV7-6, the J gene TRBJ2-3, with D perhaps being TRBD1 or TRBD2 (7 bases each). The V end was cut by 4 bases, the J end by 1 base, with 18 bases between. From germline, CDR1 is SGHVS and CDR2 FNYEAQ. This CDR3 comprises 17 residues. CDR3 in DNA: TGTGCCAGCAGCTGGGACAGTGTACGGGGGGGCACAGATACGCAGTATTTT. It translates to CASSWDSVRGGTDTQYF.

The genes are TRBV12-3 or TRBV12-4 and TRBJ2-5; 8 bases fit TRBD2. The CDR3 has 16 amino acids. V lost 6 bases, J lost 5 bases, and 14 bases stayed unmatched. The CDR3 region is CASRDKTSEVWETQYF. In DNA form, the CDR3 reads TGTGCCAGCAGAGACAAGACTAGCGAGGTGTGGGAGACCCAGTACTTC.

J is TRBJ1-1 and V is TRBV7-6, with no clear D. V was pared by 2 bases and J by 11 bases, with 18 bases between. Germline-derived CDR1 and CDR2 are SGHVS and FNYEAQ. The CDR3 loop spans 14 amino acids. This CDR3 reads CASSLRTHEGSAFF. CDR3 DNA: TGTGCCAGCAGCTTAAGAACTCACGAAGGGTCGGCTTTCTTT.

This clonotype was picked up a small number of times. This sequence joins TRBV2 and TRBJ2-2; maybe TRBD1 (7 bases). V dropped 6 bases and J dropped 6 bases, with 20 bases sitting between them. The germline CDR1 and CDR2 sequences are SNHLY and FYNNEI. The length of the CDR3 is 16 residues. CDR3 DNA sequence: TGTGCCAGCAGCGCACGACAGGGACTGCGCGCCGGGGAGCTGTTTTTT. This gives the protein CASSARQGLRAGELFF.

The chain employs TRBV5-6 and TRBJ1-6, with no clear D. The CDR3 totals 13 residues. V lost 1 base and J 12 bases, leaving 11 bases between the germline ends. CDR1 and CDR2 (germline): SGHDT, YYEEEE. Here the CDR3 reads CASSLWAEGPLHF. Written as DNA, the CDR3 is TGTGCCAGCAGCTTGTGGGCTGAGGGACCCCTCCACTTT.

This clonotype was counted between two and nine times. The chain recombines TRBV10-3 with TRBJ2-7; 7 positions match TRBD1. Per germline, CDR1 ENHRY and CDR2 SYGVKD. With 6 bases clipped from V and 8 bases from J, the junction kept 10 bases outside the gene matches. This CDR3 is 13 amino acids long. The CDR3 reads CAISPGQDIKQYF. CDR3 in DNA: TGTGCCATCAGCCCCGGACAGGATATTAAGCAGTACTTC.

This chain links TRBV20-1 with TRBJ2-7; 8 bases line up with TRBD2. This CDR3 comprises 15 residues. CDR1 is DFQATT, CDR2 SNEGSKA, per germline (reference sequence). V lost 1 base and J lost 5; bases outside the gene matches: 10. The CDR3 DNA sequence: TGCAGTGCTAGAGGACCTACGGGGGGGTTAAACGAGCAGTACTTC. It encodes CSARGPTGGLNEQYF.

This clonotype has a handful of counts. The chain links TRBV5-1 to TRBJ2-1; 7 bases fit TRBD1. The germline CDR1 and CDR2 sequences are SGHRS and YFSETQ. The CDR3 has 15 residues. With 0 bases clipped from V and 5 bases from J, the junction kept 5 bases outside the gene matches. CDR3 sequence (DNA): TGCGCCAGCAGCTTGGCTCCTGACAGGGACAATGAGCAGTTCTTC. This codes for CASSLAPDRDNEQFF.

The sample holds many counts of this clonotype. The V call is TRBV29-1, the J call TRBJ2-3; 11 nucleotides line up with TRBD1. Germline CDR1 SQVTM, CDR2 ANQGSEA. V shed 1 base and J 4 bases; nucleotides not matched to a gene: 4. The CDR3 is made up of 15 amino acids. The CDR3 loop reads CSVEGDRGEADTQYF. DNA of the CDR3: TGCAGCGTTGAAGGGGACAGGGGGGAAGCAGATACGCAGTATTTT.